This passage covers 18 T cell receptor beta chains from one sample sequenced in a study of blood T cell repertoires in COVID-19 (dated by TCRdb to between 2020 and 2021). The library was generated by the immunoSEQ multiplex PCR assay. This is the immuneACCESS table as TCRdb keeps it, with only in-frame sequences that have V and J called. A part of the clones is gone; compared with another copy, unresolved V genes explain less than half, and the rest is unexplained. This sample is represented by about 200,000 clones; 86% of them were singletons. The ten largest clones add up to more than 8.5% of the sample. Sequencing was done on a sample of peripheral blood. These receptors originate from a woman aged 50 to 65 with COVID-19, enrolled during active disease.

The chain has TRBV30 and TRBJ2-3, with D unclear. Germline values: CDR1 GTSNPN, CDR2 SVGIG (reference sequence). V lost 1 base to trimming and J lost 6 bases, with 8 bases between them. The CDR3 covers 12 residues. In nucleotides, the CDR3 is TGTGCCTGGAGTGCCCTGGCCGATACGCAGTATTTT. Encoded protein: CAWSALADTQYF.

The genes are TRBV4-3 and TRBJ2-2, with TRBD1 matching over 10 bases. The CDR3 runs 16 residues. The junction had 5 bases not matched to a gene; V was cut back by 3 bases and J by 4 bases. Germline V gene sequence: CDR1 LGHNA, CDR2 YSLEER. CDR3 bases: TGCGCCAGCAGCCAGTCCGGGACAGGGGTCACCGGGGAGCTGTTTTTT. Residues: CASSQSGTGVTGELFF.

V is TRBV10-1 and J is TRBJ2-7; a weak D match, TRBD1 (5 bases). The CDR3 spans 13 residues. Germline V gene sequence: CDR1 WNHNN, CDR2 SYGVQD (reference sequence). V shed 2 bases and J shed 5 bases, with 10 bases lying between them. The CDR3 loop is CASSEGAGNEQYF. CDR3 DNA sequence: TGCGCCAGCAGTGAGGGGGCAGGCAACGAGCAGTACTTC.

The DNA for the CDR3 is TGTGCCAGTAGTCGTAGCGGGGGGCTCACAGATACGCAGTATTTT. It codes for CASSRSGGLTDTQYF. The chain uses TRBV19 and TRBJ2-3; 10 bases line up with TRBD2. J was trimmed by 2 bases and V by 5 bases; bases with no gene match: 4. The CDR3 runs 15 residues. From germline, CDR1 is LNHDA and CDR2 SQIVND (reference sequence).

The chain's CDR3 is CASSMGQGNSFKGQPQHF. In nucleotides, the CDR3 is TGTGCCAGTAGTATGGGACAGGGAAATAGTTTTAAGGGTCAGCCCCAGCATTTT. The V gene is TRBV19, the J gene TRBJ1-5; TRBD1 agrees at 9 bases. J was trimmed by 6 bases and V by 3 bases; bases with no gene match: 15. The CDR3 consists of 18 residues. Germline lookup yields CDR1 LNHDA and CDR2 SQIVND (reference sequence). Supplemented by reference TRBV19 and TRBJ1-5, the full variable domain reads DGGITQSPKYLFRKEGQNVTLSCEQNLNHDAMYWYRQDPGQGLRLIYYSQIVNDFQKGDIAEGYSVSREKKESFPLTVTSAQKNPTAFYLCASSMGQGNSFKGQPQHFGDGTRLSIL.

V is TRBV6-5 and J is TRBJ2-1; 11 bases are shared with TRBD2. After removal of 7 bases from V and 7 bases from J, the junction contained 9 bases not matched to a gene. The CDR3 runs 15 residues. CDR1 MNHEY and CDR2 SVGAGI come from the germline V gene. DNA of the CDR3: TGTGCCAGCACGAGATTGCTAGCGGGGGGAAATGAGCAGTTCTTC. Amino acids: CASTRLLAGGNEQFF.

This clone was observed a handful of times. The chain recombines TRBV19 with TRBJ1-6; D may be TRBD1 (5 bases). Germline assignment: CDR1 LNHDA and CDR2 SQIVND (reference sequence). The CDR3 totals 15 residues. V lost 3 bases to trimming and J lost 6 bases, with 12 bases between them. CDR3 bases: TGTGCCAGTAGTATGGGGCAGGGTGGTAATTCACCCCTCCACTTT. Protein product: CASSMGQGGNSPLHF.

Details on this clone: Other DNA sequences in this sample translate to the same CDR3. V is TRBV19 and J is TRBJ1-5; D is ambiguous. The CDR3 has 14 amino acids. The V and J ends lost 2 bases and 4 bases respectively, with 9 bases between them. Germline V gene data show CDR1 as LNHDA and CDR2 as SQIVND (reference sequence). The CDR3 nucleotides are TGTGCCAGTAGTATATCGGGTGGTAATCAGCCCCAGCATTTT. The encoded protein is CASSISGGNQPQHF.

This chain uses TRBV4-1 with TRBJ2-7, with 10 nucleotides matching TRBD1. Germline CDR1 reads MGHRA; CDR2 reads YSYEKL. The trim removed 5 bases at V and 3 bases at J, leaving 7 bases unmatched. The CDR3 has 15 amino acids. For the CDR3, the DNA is TGCGCCAGCAGCTTCGACAGGGGGCCTAACTACGAGCAGTACTTC. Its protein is CASSFDRGPNYEQYF.

The CDR3 spells CASKGGQTNEKLFF. DNA of the CDR3: TGTGCCAGCAAAGGTGGACAGACTAATGAAAAACTGTTTTTT. The genes are TRBV2 and TRBJ1-4; possibly TRBD1 for D (6 bases). Per the germline V gene, CDR1 is SNHLY and CDR2 is FYNNEI. The V end was cut by 7 bases, the J end by 2 bases, with 11 bases between. This CDR3 comprises 14 residues.

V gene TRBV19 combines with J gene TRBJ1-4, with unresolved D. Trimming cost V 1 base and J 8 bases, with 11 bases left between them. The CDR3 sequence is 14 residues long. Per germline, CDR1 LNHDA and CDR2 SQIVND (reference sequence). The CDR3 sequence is CASSIGEESEKLFF. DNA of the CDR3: TGTGCCAGTAGTATAGGTGAGGAGTCAGAAAAACTGTTTTTT.

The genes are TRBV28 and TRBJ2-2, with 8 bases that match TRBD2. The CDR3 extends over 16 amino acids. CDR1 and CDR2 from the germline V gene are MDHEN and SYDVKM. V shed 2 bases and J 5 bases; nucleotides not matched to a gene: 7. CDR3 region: CASSLAGGIWTGELFF. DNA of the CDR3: TGTGCCAGCAGTTTAGCGGGGGGTATTTGGACCGGGGAGCTGTTTTTT.

The CDR3 here is CAWSAPTGFVRGYTF. The CDR3 coding sequence is TGTGCCTGGAGTGCACCGACAGGGTTCGTGCGGGGCTACACCTTC. This chain connects TRBV30 to TRBJ1-2; the match to TRBD1 covers 7 bases. The trim removed 1 base at V and 8 bases at J, leaving 13 bases unmatched. The CDR3 covers 15 residues. Germline CDR1 reads GTSNPN; CDR2 reads SVGIG (reference sequence).

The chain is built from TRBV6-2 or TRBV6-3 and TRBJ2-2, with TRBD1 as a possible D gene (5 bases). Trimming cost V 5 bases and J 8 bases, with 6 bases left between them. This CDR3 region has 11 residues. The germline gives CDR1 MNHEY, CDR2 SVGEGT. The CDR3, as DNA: TGTGCCAGCAGTAACAGGGGGGAGCTGTTTTTT. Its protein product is CASSNRGELFF.

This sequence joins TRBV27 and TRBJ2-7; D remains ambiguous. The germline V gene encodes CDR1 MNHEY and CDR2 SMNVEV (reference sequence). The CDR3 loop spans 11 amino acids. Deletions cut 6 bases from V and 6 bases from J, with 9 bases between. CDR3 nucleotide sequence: TGTGCCAGCAGCCGGCCAGGCGAGCAGTACTTC. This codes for CASSRPGEQYF.

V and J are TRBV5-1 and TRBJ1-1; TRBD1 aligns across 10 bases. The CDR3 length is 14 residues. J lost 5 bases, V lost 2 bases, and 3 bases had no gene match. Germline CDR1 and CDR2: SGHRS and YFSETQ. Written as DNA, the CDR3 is TGCGCCAGCAGCTTCGGGACAGGGGAGACTGAAGCTTTCTTT. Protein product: CASSFGTGETEAFF.

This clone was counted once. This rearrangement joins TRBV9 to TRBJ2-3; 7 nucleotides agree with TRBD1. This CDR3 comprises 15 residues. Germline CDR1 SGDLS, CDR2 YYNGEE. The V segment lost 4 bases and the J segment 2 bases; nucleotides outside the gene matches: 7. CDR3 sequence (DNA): TGTGCCAGCAGCAGAGGGGGCAGCTTCACAGATACGCAGTATTTT. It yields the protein CASSRGGSFTDTQYF.

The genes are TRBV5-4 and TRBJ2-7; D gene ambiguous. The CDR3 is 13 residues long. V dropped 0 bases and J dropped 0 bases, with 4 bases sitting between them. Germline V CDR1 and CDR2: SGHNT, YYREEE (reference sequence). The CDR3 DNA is TGTGCCAGCAGCTTGGGTAACTCCTACGAGCAGTACTTC. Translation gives CASSLGNSYEQYF.